A single sample gave rise to the 7 T cell receptor beta chains below, sequenced in a study of beta chain features in type 1 diabetes (dated by TCRdb to the late 2010s). Library construction relied on the immunoSEQ multiplex PCR assay. The entire amount of isolated RNA was reverse transcribed using the High Capacity cDNA Reverse Transcription Kit, so the sequenced TCRB transcripts were expressed ones. TCRdb mirrors the immuneACCESS table, restricted to in-frame sequences. Some clones are absent from its copies; in checked studies, under half trace to an unresolved V gene, and the reason for the others is unknown. Here the sample has 550,000 to 850,000 clones; under 15% occur a single time. 0.02% to 0.025% of the sample is held by the ten biggest clonotypes. Antigens of these TCRs are unknown. Findings and caveats that apply to the study as a whole: In all four CD4+ subsets, TCRB CDR3 length was moderately but significantly shorter in type 1 diabetes patients.

Sequencing was carried out using naive CD4+ T cells from blood. Read against the paper, the sample's cell subset or site label means: true naive CD4+ T cells. Source of these receptors: a man aged 18 to 30 with type 1 diabetes.

This chain connects TRBV4-2 to TRBJ1-1; no reliable D call. The CDR3 is 15 amino acids. With 0 bases removed from V and 11 bases from J, the gap between germline ends came to 19 bases. Germline values: CDR1 LGHNA, CDR2 YNFKEQ. The CDR3 here is CASSQDTAAGDKAFF. The CDR3 coding sequence is TGTGCCAGCAGCCAAGATACGGCCGCCGGGGATAAGGCTTTCTTT.

The chain joins TRBV25-1 to TRBJ1-3; D gene ambiguous. Germline-derived CDR1 and CDR2 are MGHDK and SYGVNS. The V end lost 4 bases, the J end lost 4 bases, and 8 bases lay between the germline ends. The CDR3 is 13 residues long. CDR3 DNA sequence: TGTGCCAGCAGTGTCGCCTCGGGAAACACCATATATTTT. Residues: CASSVASGNTIYF. The variable domain in full, with the rest retrieved from reference TRBV25-1 and TRBJ1-3, is EADIYQTPRYLVIGTGKKITLECSQTMGHDKMYWYQQDPGMELHLIHYSYGVNSTEKGDLSSESTVSRIRTEHFPLTLESARPSHTSQYLCASSVASGNTIYFGEGSWLTVV.

The table lists this clone with a few counts. The chain employs TRBV6-5 and TRBJ1-2, with 9 bases identical to TRBD1. Germline assignment: CDR1 MNHEY and CDR2 SVGAGI. The trim removed 5 bases at V and 6 bases at J, leaving 10 bases unmatched. The CDR3 runs 15 residues. The chain's CDR3 is CASSPLQGAKHGYTF. DNA for the CDR3: TGTGCCAGCAGTCCACTACAGGGGGCAAAACATGGCTACACCTTC.

This clone was picked up a small number of times. Different DNA sequences within this sample yield the same CDR3. The chain has TRBV23-1 and TRBJ2-5, with 10 bases matching TRBD1. TRBV23-1 is placed among ORFs of uncertain function. The CDR3 totals 14 residues. V lost 2 bases, J lost 4 bases, and 1 base stayed unmatched. The CDR3 reads CASSQRTGGETQYF. Written as DNA, the CDR3 is TGCGCCAGCAGTCAACGGACAGGGGGAGAGACCCAGTACTTC.

This clone was counted only a few times. The gene calls are TRBV12-5 and TRBJ1-5, with 7 bases lining up with TRBD1. The germline gives CDR1 LGHNT, CDR2 FRNRAP. The J segment lost 1 base and the V segment lost 5 bases, leaving 2 bases of the junction unmatched. This CDR3 has 14 residues. The CDR3 DNA follows: TGTGCTAGTGGTCTACAGGGGAGCAATCAGCCCCAGCATTTT. Translated: CASGLQGSNQPQHF.

This clone was counted a few times. CDR3 amino acids: CASRFRGAGGPETQYF. CDR3 DNA: TGTGCCAGCAGATTCCGAGGGGCAGGGGGCCCAGAGACCCAGTACTTC. The gene calls are TRBV7-3 and TRBJ2-5; 8 bases are a match to TRBD1. This CDR3 has 16 residues. V was pared by 6 bases and J by 4 bases, with 13 bases of the junction left unmatched. The germline V gene has CDR1 SGHTA and CDR2 FQGTGA.

The rearrangement uses TRBV7-2 and TRBJ2-5, with 7 bases identical to TRBD1. CDR1 SGHTA and CDR2 FQGNSA come from the germline V gene. CDR3 size: 14 residues. V gave up 5 bases and J gave up 2 bases; unmatched junction bases: 5. CDR3 residues: CASSLRDRQETQYF. The DNA of the CDR3 is TGTGCCAGCAGCCTTCGGGACAGACAAGAGACCCAGTACTTC.